The present entry profiles one T cell receptor beta chain with its context. Its cognate antigen is unknown. These data belong to a study of cytomegalovirus exposure and HLA in healthy donors. Study as a whole: In a previous analysis, nearly 120 million unique TCR beta sequences were found from 150 million to 200 million T cells.

In germline, CDR1 is LNHDA, CDR2 SQIVND (reference sequence). V shed 5 bases and J shed 4 bases, with 8 bases lying between them. The CDR3 totals 12 residues. Points from the study as a whole: What a later analysis showed was that several of the most significant clusters appeared linked to common viral pathogens.

The PCR employed 60 Vbeta primers together with 13 Jbeta primers. Clones were read by immunoSEQ multiplex PCR, and TCRdb kept only the in-frame ones, dropping some. The data show roughly 170,000 clones, roughly 84% seen once. The sequencing sample was made of PBMCs. V is TRBV19 and J is TRBJ1-2; TRBD1 might be the D (6 bases). The source of this sequence is a girl aged 2 to 10 in good health and CMV-seropositive. The CDR3: CASSGDIYGYTF. The DNA of the CDR3 is TGTGCCAGTAGTGGGGACATCTATGGCTACACCTTC.